The 28 T cell receptor beta chains presented below share a single source sample, sequenced in a study of blood T cells in healthy people across ages. A second PCR, run for roughly 6 to 11 cycles, used a sample-barcoded 5' primer plus a J-beta primer mix. Each CDR3 protein is one row after TCRdb ran MiXCR on the 5' RACE reads. This sample has roughly 730,000 distinct CDR3 sequences, with around 50% found just once. The source material was blood. These receptors were taken from a man aged 40-55 years in good health.

As to this clonotype: Since no conserved phenylalanine or tryptophan closes the CDR3, a read error is the likely cause. The chain uses TRBV4-3 and TRBJ2-7; 12 bases are a match to TRBD2. CDR3 length equals 15 residues. V lost 4 bases to trimming and J lost 4 bases; unmatched junction nucleotides: 5. Per germline, CDR1 LGHNA and CDR2 YSLEER. CDR3 in amino acids: CASSPRTSGIYEQYL. The CDR3, as DNA: TGCGCCAGCAGCCCTCGGACTAGCGGGATTTACGAGCAGTACTTA.

This clonotype turned up a few times. The chain couples TRBV7-9 to TRBJ2-7; TRBD2 matches 9 bases. From germline, CDR1 is SEHNR and CDR2 FQNEAQ (reference sequence). With 7 bases clipped from V and 5 bases from J, the junction kept 9 bases outside the gene matches. The CDR3 extends over 14 amino acids. The chain's CDR3 is CASTRRGGAHEQYF. The CDR3 DNA is TGTGCCAGCACCCGGCGCGGGGGGGCCCACGAGCAGTACTTC.

The V call is TRBV12-3 or TRBV12-4, the J call TRBJ2-2; the match to TRBD1 covers 10 bases. The CDR3 extends over 14 amino acids. The V segment lost 10 bases and the J segment 1 base; nucleotides outside the gene matches: 3. The CDR3 loop reads CANGQGENTGELFF. CDR3 bases: TGTGCCAACGGACAGGGGGAGAACACCGGGGAGCTGTTTTTT.

This chain connects TRBV5-1 to TRBJ2-3; 7 positions match TRBD2. Losses at the gene ends were 6 bases for V and 2 bases for J; bases not matched to a gene: 9. This CDR3 contains 15 residues. Germline assignment: CDR1 SGHRS and CDR2 YFSETQ. The CDR3 bases are TGCGCCAGCATTGGGTCTAGCGGATACACAGATACGCAGTATTTT. It specifies CASIGSSGYTDTQYF.

The CDR3 loop is CASSNSGGLENIQYF. CDR3 nucleotide sequence: TGCGCCAGCAGTAACAGCGGGGGGCTCGAAAACATTCAGTACTTC. J is TRBJ2-4 and V is TRBV5-1; TRBD2 agrees at 9 bases. V lost 5 bases, J lost 5 bases, and 8 bases stayed unmatched. Germline CDR1 reads SGHRS; CDR2 reads YFSETQ. The CDR3 is 15 residues long.

This rearrangement joins TRBV5-1 to TRBJ2-7; perhaps TRBD1 as D (6 bases). The tail of the sequence fits TRBJ2-5 better, so the J call may be wrong. CDR1 is SGHRS, CDR2 YFSETQ, per germline. The CDR3 has 13 residues. The CDR3: CASSMTGWETQYF. CDR3 nucleotide sequence: TGCGCCAGCAGCATGACAGGATGGGAGACCCAGTACTTC.

This clonotype showed up just a few times. The V gene is TRBV29-1, the J gene TRBJ1-1; no clear D. The CDR3 has 13 amino acids. Germline loops: CDR1 SQVTM, CDR2 ANQGSEA. The V end was cut by 0 bases, the J end by 0 bases, with 5 bases between. In DNA, the CDR3 is TGCAGCGTTGAAGAAGGGTTGAACACTGAAGCTTTCTTT. Protein sequence: CSVEEGLNTEAFF.

The rearrangement uses TRBV7-2 and TRBJ2-2, with 8 bases that match TRBD2. V lost 5 bases, J lost 0 bases, and 5 bases stayed unmatched. Germline V lookup: CDR1 SGHTA, CDR2 FQGNSA. The CDR3 runs 16 residues. CDR3 in DNA: TGTGCCAGCAGCCTAACTAGCGGAGCGAACACCGGGGAGCTGTTTTTT. It codes for CASSLTSGANTGELFF.

To note about this clonotype: A read error is likely, as this CDR3 ends without the conserved phenylalanine or tryptophan. The V and J genes are TRBV7-9 and TRBJ1-4; D is ambiguous. Germline CDR1 is SEHNR and CDR2 is FQNEAQ (reference sequence). The CDR3 length is 14 residues. V lost 5 bases to trimming and J lost 3 bases, with 10 bases between them. The CDR3 loop reads CASSQQLSNEKLFL. The CDR3 DNA is TGTGCCAGCAGCCAACAGCTATCTAATGAAAAACTGTTTTTA.

The chain carries TRBV25-1 and TRBJ2-2; D is unresolved. Germline V lookup: CDR1 MGHDK, CDR2 SYGVNS. The ends were cut back, 4 bases at V and 5 bases at J, with 23 bases in the middle. This CDR3 is 18 amino acids long. The CDR3 nucleotides read TGTGCCAGCAGTGTATCGGCGGCGAGGCCAGAGAGGACCGGGGAGCTGTTTTTT. This sequence encodes CASSVSAARPERTGELFF. The full variable domain, with the rest looked up from reference TRBV25-1 and TRBJ2-2, is EADIYQTPRYLVIGTGKKITLECSQTMGHDKMYWYQQDPGMELHLIHYSYGVNSTEKGDLSSESTVSRIRTEHFPLTLESARPSHTSQYLCASSVSAARPERTGELFFGEGSRLTVL.

The gene calls are TRBV28 and TRBJ2-7, with D possibly TRBD1 on 8 matching bases. With 5 bases removed from V and 10 bases from J, the gap between germline ends came to 15 bases. Germline CDR1 is MDHEN and CDR2 is SYDVKM. The CDR3 sequence is 12 residues long. The CDR3 DNA is TGTGCCAGCAGTAAACAGGGGGAGGGACAGTACTTC. Translation gives CASSKQGEGQYF.

The chain employs TRBV27 and TRBJ2-2, with D maybe TRBD2 (5 bases). Trimming removed 5 bases at V and 5 bases at J, with 12 bases between. CDR1 and CDR2 (germline): MNHEY, SMNVEV (reference sequence). The CDR3 runs to 14 residues. Here the CDR3 DNA reads TGTGCCAGCAGTCACTCGGCGGGTACCGGGGAGCTGTTTTTT. The encoded protein is CASSHSAGTGELFF.

This clonotype was picked up a small number of times. The rearrangement uses TRBV11-2 and TRBJ2-3, with 9 bases matching TRBD1. Looked up from germline, CDR1 is SGHAT and CDR2 is FQNNGV. With V trimmed by 7 bases and J by 3 bases, 8 bases remained unmatched. The CDR3 spans 15 residues. As DNA, the CDR3 is TGTGCCAGCAAACCCCGGGACAGGGCAACAGATACGCAGTATTTT. It encodes CASKPRDRATDTQYF.

The CDR3 DNA follows: TGTGCCACCAGCAGACAGACAGAGAATCAGCCCCAGCATTTT. Translation gives CATSRQTENQPQHF. The chain carries TRBV15 and TRBJ1-5; perhaps TRBD1 as D (5 bases). With 2 bases removed from V and 4 bases from J, the gap between germline ends came to 9 bases. Germline CDR1 LNHNV, CDR2 YYDKDF (reference sequence). This CDR3 contains 14 residues.

The chain has TRBV6-1 and TRBJ2-1; 10 bases line up with TRBD1. Germline V CDR1 and CDR2: MNHNS, SASEGT. With V trimmed by 10 bases and J by 10 bases, 10 bases remained unmatched. This CDR3 region has 13 residues. The CDR3 spells CAIRQGASKEQFF. The CDR3 DNA sequence: TGTGCCATCAGACAGGGGGCATCCAAGGAGCAGTTCTTC.

The chain carries TRBV2 and TRBJ1-1; TRBD1 agrees at 7 bases. The length of the CDR3 is 16 residues. V gave up 5 bases and J gave up 3 bases; unmatched junction bases: 12. Looked up from germline, CDR1 is SNHLY and CDR2 is FYNNEI. The CDR3 DNA reads TGTGCCAGCAGTAAATCCGGGACAGCTTATGACACTGAAGCTTTCTTT. Translated, it gives CASSKSGTAYDTEAFF.

In its sample, this clonotype ranks as medium-sized. This chain's CDR3 is CASSPSTSALSREQFF. The CDR3 DNA reads TGTGCCAGCAGTCCATCCACTAGCGCCCTGAGTCGGGAGCAGTTCTTC. The chain carries TRBV27 and TRBJ2-1; 7 nucleotides align to TRBD2. V lost 5 bases to trimming and J lost 10 bases; unmatched junction nucleotides: 17. Germline-derived CDR1 and CDR2 are MNHEY and SMNVEV (reference sequence). This CDR3 comprises 16 residues.

This clonotype was seen once. The chain combines TRBV25-1 with TRBJ1-2, with a weak D call TRBD1 (6 bases). Trimming removed 4 bases from V and 6 bases from J, with 15 bases in between. The CDR3 sequence is 14 residues long. CDR1 and CDR2 (germline): MGHDK, SYGVNS. The CDR3 loop is CASSASGGWDGYTF. In DNA form, the CDR3 reads TGTGCCAGCAGTGCCAGCGGGGGCTGGGATGGCTACACCTTC.

This clonotype was counted a few times. The CDR3 region is CASSFNRGGYTF. The DNA for the CDR3 is TGTGCCAGCAGCTTCAACAGGGGAGGCTACACCTTC. The J gene is TRBJ1-2, the V gene TRBV7-9; 7 nucleotides align to TRBD1. The germline gives CDR1 SEHNR, CDR2 FQNEAQ (reference sequence). CDR3 length: 12 residues. The junction had 3 bases not matched to a gene; V was cut back by 3 bases and J by 8 bases.

This clonotype was observed a handful of times. The CDR3 here is CASRPGLAPNEQFF. The CDR3 nucleotides are TGCGCCAGCAGGCCGGGACTAGCGCCCAATGAGCAGTTCTTC. This chain links TRBV5-1 with TRBJ2-1; 10 bases fit TRBD2. V was pared by 5 bases and J by 6 bases, with 5 bases of the junction left unmatched. Germline CDR1 is SGHRS and CDR2 is YFSETQ. The CDR3 loop spans 14 amino acids.

The chain links TRBV24-1 to TRBJ2-3; possible D gene TRBD1, 6 bases. CDR3 length: 13 residues. CDR1 and CDR2 (germline): KGHDR, SFDVKD. V shed 10 bases and J shed 2 bases, with 12 bases lying between them. CDR3 bases: TGTGCCACTAACCAGGGGTACACAGATACGCAGTATTTT. Translated: CATNQGYTDTQYF.

This clonotype was counted a few times. The V gene is TRBV6-8, the J gene TRBJ2-1; no firm D call. Germline CDR1 and CDR2: MNHGY and SAAAGT. Trimming shortened V by 8 bases and J by 6 bases, and 11 bases separated the two germline ends. CDR3 length equals 12 residues. CDR3 sequence: CASASLGNEQFF. CDR3 sequence (DNA): TGTGCCAGCGCCTCCCTCGGCAATGAGCAGTTCTTC.

The chain is built from TRBV6-5 and TRBJ1-3; the D is unclear. V lost 2 bases and J lost 0, with 11 bases in between. The CDR3 has 16 amino acids. Germline loops: CDR1 MNHEY, CDR2 SVGAGI. DNA for the CDR3: TGTGCCAGCAGTTACCTGCGGGGAGTCTCTGGAAACACCATATATTTT. Amino acid sequence: CASSYLRGVSGNTIYF.

V and J are TRBV5-1 and TRBJ2-1, with D possibly called TRBD1 or TRBD2 (5 bases each). V was cut by 2 bases and J by 4 bases, with 10 bases left in between. The CDR3 runs 14 residues. Looked up from germline, CDR1 is SGHRS and CDR2 is YFSETQ. The CDR3: CASSLGTVYNEQFF. The CDR3 DNA follows: TGCGCCAGCAGCTTAGGGACCGTATACAATGAGCAGTTCTTC.

V usage is TRBV5-1 and J usage is TRBJ2-7, with D perhaps given as TRBD1 or TRBD2 (7 bases each). This CDR3 has 15 amino acids. CDR1 is SGHRS, CDR2 YFSETQ, per germline. V shed 0 bases and J shed 2 bases, with 12 bases lying between them. CDR3 nucleotides: TGCGCCAGCAGCTTGGTACAGGGGACTACCTACGAGCAGTACTTC. It codes for CASSLVQGTTYEQYF.

The genes are TRBV20-1 and TRBJ2-5; 9 bases are a match to TRBD2. V lost 6 bases to trimming and J lost 11 bases; unmatched junction nucleotides: 19. Germline loops: CDR1 DFQATT, CDR2 SNEGSKA (reference sequence). This CDR3 has 15 amino acids. CDR3 loop: CSAAPGLARGNEQYF. In nucleotides, the CDR3 is TGCAGTGCGGCCCCGGGACTAGCAAGGGGGAATGAGCAGTACTTC.

The V and J genes are TRBV21-1 and TRBJ2-5; the table's D gene call, TRBD1, was not cross checked with the DNA. TRBV21-1 is listed as a pseudogene. The CDR3 contains 14 residues. The DNA for the CDR3 is TGTGCCAGCAGGAACCGGGCAGAGAAAGAGACCCAGTACTTC. Translation: CASRNRAEKETQYF.

The chain employs TRBV6-6 and TRBJ2-1, with D perhaps TRBD1 or TRBD2 (5 bases each). Germline assignment: CDR1 MNHNY and CDR2 SVGAGI (reference sequence). The germline V and J ends were trimmed by 2 bases and 7 bases, with 15 bases remaining between them. The CDR3 spans 15 residues. The CDR3: CASSYGAGKENEQFF. The CDR3 DNA sequence: TGTGCCAGCAGTTACGGGGCGGGCAAGGAAAATGAGCAGTTCTTC.